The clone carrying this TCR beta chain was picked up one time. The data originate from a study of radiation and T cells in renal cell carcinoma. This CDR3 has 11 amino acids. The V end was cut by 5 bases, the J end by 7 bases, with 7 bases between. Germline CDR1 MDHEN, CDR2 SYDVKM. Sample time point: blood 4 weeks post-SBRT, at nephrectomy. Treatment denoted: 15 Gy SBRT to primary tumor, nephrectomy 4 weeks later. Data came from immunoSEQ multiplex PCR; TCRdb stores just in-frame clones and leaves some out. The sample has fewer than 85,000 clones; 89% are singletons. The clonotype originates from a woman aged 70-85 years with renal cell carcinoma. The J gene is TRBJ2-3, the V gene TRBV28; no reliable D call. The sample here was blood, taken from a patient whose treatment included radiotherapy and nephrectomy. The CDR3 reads CASSLTNTQYF. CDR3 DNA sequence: TGTGCCAGCAGTCTCACGAATACGCAGTATTTT.